The 29 T cell receptor beta chains reported below all come from one sample, sequenced in a study of T cell responses to AZD1222 COVID-19 vaccine. TCRdb's copy holds only in-frame clones and misses some; the assay was immunoSEQ multiplex PCR. This table holds roughly 100,000 clones, less than 90% found once. The sample here was peripheral blood, taken on day 0 of AZD1222 vaccination. Receptors originate from an adult in good health.

J is TRBJ1-2 and V is TRBV28; D is perhaps TRBD1 (6 bases). CDR3 size: 13 residues. The V gene's germline CDR1 is MDHEN and CDR2 SYDVKM. Deletions cut 6 bases from V and 5 bases from J, with 13 bases between. CDR3 DNA: TGTGCCAGCAGCATATCAGGACAGTATGGCTACACCTTC. Residues: CASSISGQYGYTF.

CDR3 protein: CASSLNQPSNQPQHF. Written as DNA, the CDR3 is TGTGCCAGTAGTCTAAATCAGCCTAGCAATCAGCCCCAGCATTTT. The chain couples TRBV19 to TRBJ1-5; D ambiguous. CDR1 is LNHDA, CDR2 SQIVND, per germline (reference sequence). The CDR3 runs 15 residues. V was trimmed by 5 bases and J by 0 bases, leaving 11 bases between them.

In its sample, this clone was seen a few times. This chain joins TRBV30 and TRBJ1-4; 10 bases line up with TRBD1. The CDR3 has 14 residues. With V trimmed by 3 bases and J by 4 bases, 2 bases remained unmatched. The germline gives CDR1 GTSNPN, CDR2 SVGIG (reference sequence). CDR3 sequence (DNA): TGTGCCTGGAGCAGGGACAGGGGTAATGAAAAACTGTTTTTT. Translation gives CAWSRDRGNEKLFF.

The rearrangement uses TRBV12-3 or TRBV12-4 and TRBJ1-2; D is undetermined. The V end lost 3 bases, the J end lost 6 bases, and 8 bases lay between the germline ends. This CDR3 is 12 amino acids long. The CDR3 sequence: CASSLRPDGYTF. For the CDR3, the DNA is TGTGCCAGCAGTTTGCGGCCGGATGGCTACACCTTC.

CDR3 in amino acids: CASSPKMFMGYEQFF. The CDR3 DNA reads TGTGCCAGCAGTCCCAAGATGTTCATGGGTTATGAGCAGTTCTTC. This rearrangement joins TRBV6-2 or TRBV6-3 to TRBJ2-1; D is unresolved. Germline V gives CDR1 MNHEY, CDR2 SVGEGT. V was pared by 5 bases and J by 8 bases, with 19 bases between. The CDR3 runs to 15 residues.

The chain recombines TRBV19 with TRBJ2-5, with D tentatively TRBD1 or TRBD2 (5 bases each). CDR1 and CDR2 from the germline V gene are LNHDA and SQIVND (reference sequence). This CDR3 region has 14 residues. Trimming shortened V by 5 bases and J by 1 base, and 11 bases separated the two germline ends. CDR3 loop: CASSWGRPQETQYF. For the CDR3, the DNA is TGTGCCAGTAGTTGGGGGAGACCCCAAGAGACCCAGTACTTC. Full variable domain (remainder filled in from reference TRBV19 and TRBJ2-5): DGGITQSPKYLFRKEGQNVTLSCEQNLNHDAMYWYRQDPGQGLRLIYYSQIVNDFQKGDIAEGYSVSREKKESFPLTVTSAQKNPTAFYLCASSWGRPQETQYFGPGTRLLVL.

CDR3 region: CASSVATGANYGYTF. The DNA of the CDR3 is TGTGCCAGCAGCGTAGCAACAGGGGCTAACTATGGCTACACCTTC. This chain joins TRBV9 and TRBJ1-2, with 7 bases matching TRBD1. This CDR3 has 15 amino acids. Germline CDR1 and CDR2: SGDLS and YYNGEE. The V segment lost 0 bases and the J segment 0 bases; nucleotides outside the gene matches: 2. The full variable domain, completed using reference TRBV9 and TRBJ1-2, is DSGVTQTPKHLITATGQRVTLRCSPRSGDLSVYWYQQSLDQGLQFLIQYYNGEERAKGNILERFSAQQFPDLHSELNLSSLELGDSALYFCASSVATGANYGYTFGSGTRLTVV.

The genes are TRBV27 and TRBJ2-1; TRBD2 might be the D (7 bases). This CDR3 is built from 14 residues. Between the trimmed V and J ends, which lost 3 bases and 9 bases, there was a span of 15 bases. Germline lookup yields CDR1 MNHEY and CDR2 SMNVEV (reference sequence). The chain's CDR3 is CASSLGGRGFEQFF. Here the CDR3 DNA reads TGTGCCAGCAGTTTGGGGGGGCGCGGGTTTGAGCAGTTCTTC.

V is TRBV18 and J is TRBJ1-1; possible D gene TRBD1, 5 bases. This CDR3 comprises 15 residues. Per the germline V gene, CDR1 is KGHSH and CDR2 is LQKENI. V lost 3 bases to trimming and J lost 0 bases, with 11 bases between them. The CDR3 sequence: CASSPGVSVNTEAFF. For the CDR3, the DNA is TGTGCCAGCTCACCGGGGGTCAGTGTGAACACTGAAGCTTTCTTT.

For the CDR3, the DNA is TGTGCCAGCAGTCAAGTGTACAACGAGCAGTACTTC. This gives the protein CASSQVYNEQYF. V is TRBV7-2 and J is TRBJ2-7; D is unresolved. Germline loops: CDR1 SGHTA, CDR2 FQGNSA. Trimming shortened V by 6 bases and J by 5 bases, and 11 bases separated the two germline ends. The CDR3 extends over 12 amino acids.

The gene calls are TRBV7-3 and TRBJ1-5; D is perhaps TRBD1 (6 bases). Germline V gene sequence: CDR1 SGHTA, CDR2 FQGTGA. Trimming shortened V by 6 bases and J by 0 bases, and 12 bases separated the two germline ends. The CDR3 contains 15 residues. The CDR3 nucleotides are TGTGCCAGCAGTTTGGACAGCCATAGCAATCAGCCCCAGCATTTT. This sequence encodes CASSLDSHSNQPQHF.

DNA for the CDR3: TGTGCCAGCAGCCCCCGGTGGGCGGGAGAGGAGACCCAGTACTTC. Translating it yields CASSPRWAGEETQYF. The chain joins TRBV3-1 (or the pseudogene TRBV3-2) to TRBJ2-5; 7 positions match TRBD2. This CDR3 contains 15 residues. After removal of 4 bases from V and 5 bases from J, the junction contained 10 bases not matched to a gene. The germline V gene has CDR1 LGHDT and CDR2 YNNKEL (reference sequence).

The chain joins TRBV25-1 to TRBJ1-6, with a weak D call TRBD1 (5 bases). CDR3 length: 12 amino acids. The V and J ends lost 2 bases and 12 bases respectively, with 8 bases between them. Germline CDR1 and CDR2: MGHDK and SYGVNS. CDR3: CASSEGGGPLHF. Here the CDR3 DNA reads TGTGCCAGCAGTGAAGGGGGGGGACCCCTCCACTTT.

The chain recombines TRBV19 with TRBJ2-4, with 7 bases lining up with TRBD1. V shed 6 bases and J 3 bases; nucleotides not matched to a gene: 11. The CDR3 sequence is 16 residues long. Germline V gene lookup returns CDR1 LNHDA and CDR2 SQIVND (reference sequence). The CDR3 nucleotides are TGTGCCAGTAGCCATCCGACAGGGAAGGACAAAAACATTCAGTACTTC. Its translation: CASSHPTGKDKNIQYF.

This sequence joins TRBV28 and TRBJ1-3, with D uncertain. Trimming cost V 6 bases and J 5 bases, with 11 bases left between them. This CDR3 contains 13 residues. Germline V gives CDR1 MDHEN, CDR2 SYDVKM. DNA of the CDR3: TGTGCCAGCAGGGGATTTAACCGAAACACCATATATTTT. Protein sequence: CASRGFNRNTIYF.

The rearrangement links TRBV4-2 to TRBJ2-5, with a possible D match to TRBD2 (5 bases). This CDR3 spans 13 amino acids. The germline gives CDR1 LGHNA, CDR2 YNFKEQ. V was cut by 0 bases and J by 4 bases, with 6 bases left in between. The CDR3 bases are TGTGCCAGCAGCCAAGAACGGGGAGAGACCCAGTACTTC. Protein: CASSQERGETQYF.

The chain combines TRBV5-1 with TRBJ1-2; 9 positions match TRBD1. Trimming removed 7 bases from V and 8 bases from J; junction bases left unmatched: 18. In germline, CDR1 is SGHRS, CDR2 YFSETQ. The CDR3 extends over 16 amino acids. The CDR3 sequence: CASRYSPTGGEQGYTF. The CDR3 nucleotides read TGCGCCAGCCGCTACTCCCCTACAGGGGGCGAACAGGGCTACACCTTC.

The V and J genes are TRBV11-3 and TRBJ2-1; 7 bases fit TRBD1. The CDR3 loop spans 16 amino acids. Germline V gives CDR1 SGHNT, CDR2 YENEEA. V lost 5 bases to trimming and J lost 2 bases; unmatched junction nucleotides: 9. CDR3 DNA sequence: TGTGCCAGCAGCCCCCCCACAGGGGCCACCTACAATGAGCAGTTCTTC. Translating gives CASSPPTGATYNEQFF.

This clone was observed a single time. J is TRBJ1-2 and V is TRBV18; TRBD1 is a possible D gene (5 bases). The ends were cut back, 6 bases at V and 3 bases at J, with 8 bases in the middle. This CDR3 spans 12 amino acids. Germline lookup yields CDR1 KGHSH and CDR2 LQKENI. DNA of the CDR3: TGTGCCAGCTCCCTGGGGGACTATGGCTACACCTTC. Residues: CASSLGDYGYTF.

The chain combines TRBV7-8 with TRBJ1-5, with D perhaps matching TRBD1 (6 bases). CDR3 length equals 19 residues. Germline V gene sequence: CDR1 SGHVS, CDR2 FQNEAQ. The ends were cut back, 1 base at V and 0 bases at J, with 19 bases in the middle. In DNA, the CDR3 is TGTGCCAGCAGCTTAGGATCGGCAGGGGTTCGGTATAGCAATCAGCCCCAGCATTTT. It is translated as CASSLGSAGVRYSNQPQHF.

V usage is TRBV24-1 and J usage is TRBJ2-7; 10 nucleotides line up with TRBD2. CDR1 KGHDR and CDR2 SFDVKD come from the germline V gene. CDR3 size: 15 residues. J gave up 3 bases and V 4 bases, and 5 bases lay outside the gene matches. CDR3 sequence reads: CATSETSGTYYEQYF. CDR3 nucleotides: TGTGCCACCAGTGAAACTAGCGGGACGTACTACGAGCAGTACTTC.

This clone has a single count. The V call is TRBV28, the J call TRBJ1-5; a possible D gene is TRBD1 (5 bases). Trimming cost V 7 bases and J 7 bases, with 17 bases left between them. This CDR3 has 14 amino acids. Per germline, CDR1 MDHEN and CDR2 SYDVKM. The CDR3 loop reads CASTLPLGLQPQHF. The CDR3 region has the DNA TGTGCCAGCACCCTTCCATTGGGACTACAGCCCCAGCATTTT.

This clone was seen just once. The sample has other DNA sequences that encode this CDR3 too. The chain is built from TRBV2 and TRBJ2-5; D remains ambiguous. CDR1 and CDR2 (germline): SNHLY, FYNNEI. Trimming removed 4 bases from V and 5 bases from J, with 5 bases in between. The CDR3 runs to 11 residues. The DNA of the CDR3 is TGTGCCAGCAGTGGTGGTGAGACCCAGTACTTC. Amino acids: CASSGGETQYF.

V is TRBV19 and J is TRBJ1-2, with unresolved D. This CDR3 comprises 13 residues. Between the trimmed V and J ends, which lost 7 bases and 4 bases, there was a span of 13 bases. Per the germline V gene, CDR1 is LNHDA and CDR2 is SQIVND (reference sequence). CDR3 residues: CASTPFEGYGYTF. The CDR3 DNA follows: TGTGCCAGTACACCCTTTGAGGGCTATGGCTACACCTTC. Full variable domain (remainder filled in from reference TRBV19 and TRBJ1-2): DGGITQSPKYLFRKEGQNVTLSCEQNLNHDAMYWYRQDPGQGLRLIYYSQIVNDFQKGDIAEGYSVSREKKESFPLTVTSAQKNPTAFYLCASTPFEGYGYTFGSGTRLTVV.

This clone was observed a handful of times. The chain uses TRBV19 and TRBJ1-6; D call uncertain. CDR3 length equals 14 residues. Trimming shortened V by 6 bases and J by 4 bases, and 10 bases separated the two germline ends. The germline gives CDR1 LNHDA, CDR2 SQIVND (reference sequence). In DNA, the CDR3 is TGTGCCAGTAGAACACCGAATTATAATTCACCCCTCCACTTT. It translates to CASRTPNYNSPLHF.

This chain uses TRBV4-1 with TRBJ1-3, with TRBD1 matching over 9 bases. CDR1 is MGHRA, CDR2 YSYEKL, per germline. V shed 1 base, J shed 0 bases, and the junction held 10 bases outside the gene matches. CDR3 length: 19 residues. The CDR3 bases are TGCGCCAGCAGCCAAGGGTTACAGGGGGCCGGCGTCTCTGGAAACACCATATATTTT. It codes for CASSQGLQGAGVSGNTIYF.

The chain employs TRBV19 and TRBJ2-3; the D gene is possibly TRBD1 (5 bases). The CDR3 spans 12 residues. The V and J ends lost 3 bases and 6 bases respectively, with 7 bases between them. Germline CDR1 is LNHDA and CDR2 is SQIVND (reference sequence). This CDR3 reads CASSMGPDTQYF. The CDR3 nucleotides read TGTGCCAGTAGTATGGGGCCCGATACGCAGTATTTT.

This clone was observed once. CDR3 DNA sequence: TGTGCCAGCAGTGGTTGGTCGGAGCAGTACGTC. It codes for CASSGWSEQYV. The chain links TRBV2 to TRBJ2-7, with D unclear. CDR1 and CDR2 from the germline V gene are SNHLY and FYNNEI. V lost 4 bases and J lost 7, with 8 bases in between. The CDR3 spans 11 residues.

This chain links TRBV7-8 with TRBJ2-7; 12 positions match TRBD2. CDR1 and CDR2 (germline): SGHVS, FQNEAQ. CDR3 length: 16 amino acids. The V gene end was trimmed by 1 base and the J gene end by 1 base; junction bases not matched to a gene: 2. CDR3 in DNA: TGTGCCAGCAGCTTAGGGACTAGCGGGATTTCCTACGAGCAGTACTTC. This sequence encodes CASSLGTSGISYEQYF.